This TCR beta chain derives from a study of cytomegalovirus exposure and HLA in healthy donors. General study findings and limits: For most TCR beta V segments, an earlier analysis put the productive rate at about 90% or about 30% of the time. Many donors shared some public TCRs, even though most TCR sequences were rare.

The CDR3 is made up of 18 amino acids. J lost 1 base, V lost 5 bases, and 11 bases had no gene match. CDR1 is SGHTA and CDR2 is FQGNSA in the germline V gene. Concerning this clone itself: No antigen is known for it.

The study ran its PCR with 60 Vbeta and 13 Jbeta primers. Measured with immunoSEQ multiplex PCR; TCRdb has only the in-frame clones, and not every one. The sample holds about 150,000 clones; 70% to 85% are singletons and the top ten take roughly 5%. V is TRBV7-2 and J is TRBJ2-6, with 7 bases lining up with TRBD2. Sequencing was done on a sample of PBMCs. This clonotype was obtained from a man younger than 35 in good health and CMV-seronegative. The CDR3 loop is CASSPWASGISGANVLTF. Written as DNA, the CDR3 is TGTGCCAGCAGCCCCTGGGCTAGCGGTATTTCTGGGGCCAACGTCCTGACTTTC.